These 13 T cell receptor beta chains came from one sample sequenced in a study of shared clonotypes between healthy human individuals. Produced via immunoSEQ multiplex PCR; TCRdb's table is partial and in-frame only. Among around 610,000 clones, approximately 96% were seen once, and the ten largest hold approximately 0.12%. As defined, naive CD8 cells were CD45RO-negative and positively selected for CCR7, with terminally differentiated effector memory CD45RA+ cells excluded. Material: naive CD8+ T cells sorted from blood. Receptors were obtained from a woman under 40 in good health.

This chain connects TRBV25-1 to TRBJ2-2; possibly TRBD1 for D (7 bases). Germline CDR1 is MGHDK and CDR2 is SYGVNS. Trimming stripped 5 bases from V and 0 bases from J, with 13 bases between. The length of the CDR3 is 16 residues. The CDR3 sequence is CASSKTGTSNTGELFF. CDR3 nucleotides: TGTGCCAGCAGTAAGACAGGGACTTCGAACACCGGGGAGCTGTTTTTT.

The chain is built from TRBV11-2 and TRBJ2-7; possible D gene TRBD2, 5 bases. From germline, CDR1 is SGHAT and CDR2 FQNNGV. V gave up 5 bases and J gave up 0 bases, with 8 bases separating them. The CDR3 runs to 13 residues. CDR3 sequence reads: CASSVASSYEQYF. Written as DNA, the CDR3 is TGTGCCAGCAGCGTAGCGTCCTCCTACGAGCAGTACTTC.

The chain uses TRBV28 and TRBJ2-7; TRBD1 matches at 10 bases. This CDR3 is 14 amino acids long. Germline trimming cut 6 bases from V and 6 bases from J; bases unmatched to any gene: 8. Germline loops: CDR1 MDHEN, CDR2 SYDVKM. In DNA form, the CDR3 reads TGTGCCAGCAGCCCCCGGGGACAGGGGCTCGAGCAGTACTTC. The encoded protein is CASSPRGQGLEQYF.

The chain recombines TRBV2 with TRBJ2-7; D is unclear. The V end was cut by 5 bases, the J end by 5 bases, with 10 bases between. This CDR3 comprises 12 residues. Germline V gene sequence: CDR1 SNHLY, CDR2 FYNNEI. In DNA form, the CDR3 reads TGTGCCAGCAGTCTAAGCCCAGACGAGCAGTACTTC. Amino acids: CASSLSPDEQYF.

The chain combines TRBV5-4 with TRBJ2-2; TRBD2 matches 15 bases. This CDR3 spans 16 amino acids. CDR1 and CDR2 (germline): SGHNT, YYREEE (reference sequence). V was clipped by 4 bases and J by 7 bases; unmatched bases: 5. The CDR3 DNA is TGTGCCAGCAGCACGGGACTAGCGGGAGGAATCGGGGAGCTGTTTTTT. Translating it yields CASSTGLAGGIGELFF.

The V and J genes are TRBV21-1 and TRBJ2-7; the table assigns TRBD1, which was not confirmed against the DNA. TRBV21-1 is labeled a pseudogene. The CDR3 is 18 amino acids. The CDR3 region is CASSTQGGTGTPDCEQYF. The CDR3 nucleotides are TGTGCCAGCAGCACCCAGGGGGGGACAGGGACCCCTGACTGCGAGCAGTACTTC.

The V and J genes are TRBV4-1 and TRBJ1-1, with a possible D match to TRBD1 (6 bases). The CDR3 contains 15 residues. V lost 3 bases and J 3 bases, leaving 14 bases between the germline ends. The germline V gene has CDR1 MGHRA and CDR2 YSYEKL. DNA for the CDR3: TGCGCCAGCAGCCACCCTCAGGGGTTGTACACTGAAGCTTTCTTT. Its translation: CASSHPQGLYTEAFF.

This rearrangement joins TRBV7-8 to TRBJ2-3, with TRBD2 matching 11 bases. Germline V gene sequence: CDR1 SGHVS, CDR2 FQNEAQ. This CDR3 region has 17 residues. Losses at the gene ends were 3 bases for V and 2 bases for J; bases not matched to a gene: 7. CDR3 loop: CASSFPGTSGPTDTQYF. The CDR3 nucleotides are TGTGCCAGCAGCTTCCCCGGGACTAGCGGACCCACAGATACGCAGTATTTT.

The V and J genes are TRBV10-3 and TRBJ2-7; a possible D gene is TRBD2 (7 bases). This CDR3 has 13 residues. V gave up 6 bases and J gave up 6 bases, with 15 bases separating them. From germline, CDR1 is ENHRY and CDR2 SYGVKD. CDR3 coding DNA: TGTGCCATCAGGGGCGGGGGCCTCCTCGAGCAGTACTTC. It translates to CAIRGGGLLEQYF.

As for this clone: Other DNA sequences from this sample encode an identical CDR3 as well. The DNA for the CDR3 is TGTGCCAGCAGCCCCGGGACTAGCGCCTACGAGCAGTACTTC. The encoded protein is CASSPGTSAYEQYF. The V gene is TRBV27, the J gene TRBJ2-7, with 10 bases that match TRBD2. CDR1 is MNHEY and CDR2 is SMNVEV in the germline V gene (reference sequence). This CDR3 comprises 14 residues. The ends lost 6 bases at V and 2 bases at J; junction bases unmatched: 4.

This sequence joins TRBV6-5 and TRBJ1-4; no firm D call. CDR3 length: 13 amino acids. CDR1 MNHEY and CDR2 SVGAGI come from the germline V gene. V was cut by 2 bases and J by 8 bases, with 9 bases left in between. Written as DNA, the CDR3 is TGTGCCAGCAGTTACGACTCCCCAGAAAAACTGTTTTTT. Residues: CASSYDSPEKLFF.

This clone was detected once. The chain has TRBV27 and TRBJ2-7, with 8 bases aligning to TRBD1. Germline V lookup: CDR1 MNHEY, CDR2 SMNVEV (reference sequence). J was trimmed by 4 bases and V by 5 bases; bases with no gene match: 13. The CDR3 is made up of 16 amino acids. This CDR3 is CASSRPFGQGLYEQYF. The DNA of the CDR3 is TGTGCCAGCAGTCGACCCTTCGGACAGGGTTTATACGAGCAGTACTTC.

The chain joins TRBV11-2 to TRBJ2-3, with D possibly matching TRBD2 (5 bases). Germline-derived CDR1 and CDR2 are SGHAT and FQNNGV. CDR3 length: 15 amino acids. The V gene lost 3 bases and the J gene lost 1 base, with 11 bases spanning the gap. The CDR3, as DNA: TGTGCCAGCAGCTTTGAGGGAGTAGGCACAGATACGCAGTATTTT. Protein sequence: CASSFEGVGTDTQYF.